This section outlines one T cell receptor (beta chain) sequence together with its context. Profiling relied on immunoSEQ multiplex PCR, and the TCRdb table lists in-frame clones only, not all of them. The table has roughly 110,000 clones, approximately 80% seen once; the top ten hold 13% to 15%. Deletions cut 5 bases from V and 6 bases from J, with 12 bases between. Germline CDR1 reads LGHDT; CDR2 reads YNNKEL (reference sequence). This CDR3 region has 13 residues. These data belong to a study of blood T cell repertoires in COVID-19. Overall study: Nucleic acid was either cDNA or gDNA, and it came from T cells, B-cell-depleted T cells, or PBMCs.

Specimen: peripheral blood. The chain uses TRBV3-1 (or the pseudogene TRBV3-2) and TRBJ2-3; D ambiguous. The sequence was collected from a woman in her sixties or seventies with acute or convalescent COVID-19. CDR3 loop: CASSSTLGDTQYF. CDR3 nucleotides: TGTGCCAGCAGCTCGACCCTGGGCGATACGCAGTATTTT.